This T cell receptor (beta chain) was obtained from a study of T-cell reconstitution after alpha-beta-depleted transplantation in children. Preparation of the TCRbeta library used unique molecular identifiers. Each CDR3 protein gets one entry after TCRdb re-called the PCR reads with MiXCR. The sample consists of over 150,000 distinct CDR3 sequences, roughly 7% of them appearing once. This clonotype was seen repeatedly, ten times or more. Its cognate antigen is unknown. General study points: Several hundred rapidly expanded clones from non-depleted graft cells reportedly supplied alpha-beta T cells about two months post-transplant. After one year, T-cell counts and TCRbeta diversity mostly came from new T cells.

This sequence was found in a boy between 2 and 15 years old with acute lymphoblastic leukemia, due to receive a stem cell transplant. This specimen was PBMCs, taken before TCRalphabeta/CD19-depleted stem cell transplant.

The CDR3 loop is CASSSDRTQYF. CDR3 sequence (DNA): TGTGCCAGCAGTTCGGACAGGACGCAGTATTTT. The chain employs TRBV6-2 or TRBV6-3 and TRBJ2-3, with 7 bases lining up with TRBD1. Trimming took 4 bases from V and 9 from J; bases not matched to a gene: 1. Germline CDR1 MNHEY, CDR2 SVGEGT. CDR3 length: 11 residues.